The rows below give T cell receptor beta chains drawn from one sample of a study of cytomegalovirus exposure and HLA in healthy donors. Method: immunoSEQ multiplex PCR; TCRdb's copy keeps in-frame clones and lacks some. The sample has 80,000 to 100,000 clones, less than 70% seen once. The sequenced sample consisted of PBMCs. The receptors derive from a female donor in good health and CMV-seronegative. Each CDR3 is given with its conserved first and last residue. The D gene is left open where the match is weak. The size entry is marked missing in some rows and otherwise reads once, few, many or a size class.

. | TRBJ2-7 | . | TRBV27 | TGTGCCAGCAGGGTTGCTGAGCGCTCCTACGAGCAGTACTTC | CASRVAERSYEQYF
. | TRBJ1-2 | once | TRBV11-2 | TGTGCCAGCAGCGACACCTATGGCTACACCTTC | CASSDTYGYTF
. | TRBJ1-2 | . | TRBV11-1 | TGTGCCAGCAGCTTTAGAACGGGCTATGGCTACACCTTC | CASSFRTGYGYTF
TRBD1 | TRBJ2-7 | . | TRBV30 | TGTGCCTGTAACCAGGGGGCTCACGAGCAGTACTTC | CACNQGAHEQYF
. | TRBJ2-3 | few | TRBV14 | TGTGCCAGCAGCTTAGTTGTTAGAGATACGCAGTATTTT | CASSLVVRDTQYF
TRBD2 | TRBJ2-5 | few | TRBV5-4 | TGTGCCAGCAGCTTCTCGGGGAGGGAAACCCAGTACTTC | CASSFSGRETQYF
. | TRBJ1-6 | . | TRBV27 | TGTGCCAGCAGTTTCACAGGGCTACTGAATTCACCCCTCAACTTT | CASSFTGLLNSPLNF
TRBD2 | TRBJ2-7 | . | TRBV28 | TGTGCCAGCAGTTTACAACTAGCGGGAACCTACGAGCAGTACTTC | CASSLQLAGTYEQYF
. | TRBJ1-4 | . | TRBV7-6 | TGTGCCAGCAGTCCCCGACCGGCAGGGGAGACTAATGAAAAACTGTTTTTT | CASSPRPAGETNEKLFF
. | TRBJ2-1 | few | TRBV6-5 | TGTGCCAGCAGTTACTCGGCAGGTGGCCTCAATGAGCAGTTCTTC | CASSYSAGGLNEQFF
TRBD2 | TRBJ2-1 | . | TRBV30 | TGTGCCTGGAGTGTACTGAAGAGCGGGAGTGAGCAGTTCTTC | CAWSVLKSGSEQFF
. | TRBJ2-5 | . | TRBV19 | TGTGCCAGTAGTATGTCTTGGCAGGCAGGGGAGACCCAGTACTTC | CASSMSWQAGETQYF
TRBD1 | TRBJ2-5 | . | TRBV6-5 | TGTGCCAGCAGTTACTCTCCGGGACAGGGGGGAGAGACCCAGTACTTC | CASSYSPGQGGETQYF
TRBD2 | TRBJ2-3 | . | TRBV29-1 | TGCAGCGTTGTGTCCAGCGGGGGGGTTGGAGATACGCAGTATTTT | CSVVSSGGVGDTQYF
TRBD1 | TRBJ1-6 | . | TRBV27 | TGTGCCAGCAGTTCGGACAGGGACTCACCCCTCCACTTT | CASSSDRDSPLHF
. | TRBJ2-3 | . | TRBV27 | TGTGCCAGCAGTCCGACCACGTCGGGGCAGTATTTT | CASSPTTSGQYF
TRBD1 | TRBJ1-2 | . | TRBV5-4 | TGTGCCAGCAGCCCCCTGGGACAGGGGGAAGTCGGCTATGGCTACACCTTC | CASSPLGQGEVGYGYTF